Sequencing of this T cell receptor (beta chain) was carried out in a study of cytomegalovirus exposure and HLA in healthy donors. General study findings and limits: Despite most TCR sequences being rare, some public TCRs occurred in many donors.

Regarding this clone: Its antigen remains unidentified.

Germline CDR1 MGHRA, CDR2 YSYEKL. The CDR3 is 14 residues long. Trimming at V came to 3 bases and at J to 1 base, leaving 2 bases not matched to a gene. Primers included in the PCR were 60 Vbeta and 13 Jbeta primers. In the original analysis: In a later analysis, 80 million or so unique TCR beta chains included roughly 11 million shared by two or more donors. The method was immunoSEQ multiplex PCR; TCRdb's version includes in-frame clones alone and lacks a portion of them. D and trimming come from the DNA, and the V and J calls and clone size come from that table. The sample includes roughly 110,000 clones, more than 65% seen only once; the top ten take around 5.8%.

The chain is built from TRBV4-1 and TRBJ1-1; 7 bases agree with TRBD1. The sequence derives from a woman in her forties or fifties in good health and CMV-seropositive. Sequencing input: PBMCs. The CDR3 sequence: CASSQGTANTEAFF. The CDR3 region has the DNA TGCGCCAGCAGCCAGGGGACAGCGAACACTGAAGCTTTCTTT.